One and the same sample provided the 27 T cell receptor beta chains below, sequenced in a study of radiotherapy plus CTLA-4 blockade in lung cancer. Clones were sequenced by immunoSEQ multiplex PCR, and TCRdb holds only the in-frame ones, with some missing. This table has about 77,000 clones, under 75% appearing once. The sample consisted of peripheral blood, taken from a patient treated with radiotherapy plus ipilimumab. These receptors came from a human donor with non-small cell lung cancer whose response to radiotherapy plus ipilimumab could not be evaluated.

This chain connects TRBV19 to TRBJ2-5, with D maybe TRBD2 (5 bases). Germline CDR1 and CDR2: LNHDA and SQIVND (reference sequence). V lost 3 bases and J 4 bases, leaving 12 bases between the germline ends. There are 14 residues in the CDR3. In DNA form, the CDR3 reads TGTGCCAGTAGTATGAGGACTCCCCGAGAGACCCAGTACTTC. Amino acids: CASSMRTPRETQYF.

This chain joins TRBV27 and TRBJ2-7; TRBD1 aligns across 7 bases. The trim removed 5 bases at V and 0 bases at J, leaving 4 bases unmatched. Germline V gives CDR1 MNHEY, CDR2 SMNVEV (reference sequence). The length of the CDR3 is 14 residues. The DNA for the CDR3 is TGTGCCAGCAGTCCCGACAGGGCCTCCTACGAGCAGTACTTC. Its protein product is CASSPDRASYEQYF.

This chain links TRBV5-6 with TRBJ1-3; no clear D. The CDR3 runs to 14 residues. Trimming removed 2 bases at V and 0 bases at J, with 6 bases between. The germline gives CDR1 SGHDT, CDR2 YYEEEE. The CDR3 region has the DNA TGTGCCAGCAGCTTCACTAACTCTGGAAACACCATATATTTT. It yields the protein CASSFTNSGNTIYF.

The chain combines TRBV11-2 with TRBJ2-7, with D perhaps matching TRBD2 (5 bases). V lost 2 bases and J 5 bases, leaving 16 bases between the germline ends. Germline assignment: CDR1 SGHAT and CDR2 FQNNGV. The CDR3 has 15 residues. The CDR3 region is CASSLRGLSGDEQYF. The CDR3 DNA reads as TGTGCCAGCAGCTTAAGAGGGTTAAGTGGAGACGAGCAGTACTTC.

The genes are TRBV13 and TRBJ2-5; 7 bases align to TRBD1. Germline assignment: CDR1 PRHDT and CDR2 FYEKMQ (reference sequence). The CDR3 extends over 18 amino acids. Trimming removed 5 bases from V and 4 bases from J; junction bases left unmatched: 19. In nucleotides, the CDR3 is TGTGCCAGCAGCACCGACAGGGTTAAGGTTAGCGTACGAGAGACCCAGTACTTC. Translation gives CASSTDRVKVSVRETQYF.

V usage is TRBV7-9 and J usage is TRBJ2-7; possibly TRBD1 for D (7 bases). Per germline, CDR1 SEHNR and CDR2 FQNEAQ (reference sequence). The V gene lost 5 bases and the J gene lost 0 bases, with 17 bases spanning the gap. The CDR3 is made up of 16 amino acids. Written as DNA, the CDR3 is TGTGCCAGCAGCGAGGGGGCGGGGCCCTCCTCCTACGAGCAGTACTTC. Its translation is CASSEGAGPSSYEQYF.

The CDR3 DNA is TGTGCCAGCAGAACAGGGGGCGCTCAGCCCCAGCATTTT. Translation: CASRTGGAQPQHF. The chain carries TRBV28 and TRBJ1-5, with 9 bases fitting TRBD1. Trimming took 6 bases from V and 6 from J; bases not matched to a gene: 3. The CDR3 extends over 13 amino acids. In germline, CDR1 is MDHEN, CDR2 SYDVKM.

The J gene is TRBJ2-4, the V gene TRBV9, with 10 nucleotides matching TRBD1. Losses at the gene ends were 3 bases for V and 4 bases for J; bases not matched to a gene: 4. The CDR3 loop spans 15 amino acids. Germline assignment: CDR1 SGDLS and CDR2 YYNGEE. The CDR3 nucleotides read TGTGCCAGCAGCGACTCGGGACAGGGGAAAAACATTCAGTACTTC. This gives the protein CASSDSGQGKNIQYF.

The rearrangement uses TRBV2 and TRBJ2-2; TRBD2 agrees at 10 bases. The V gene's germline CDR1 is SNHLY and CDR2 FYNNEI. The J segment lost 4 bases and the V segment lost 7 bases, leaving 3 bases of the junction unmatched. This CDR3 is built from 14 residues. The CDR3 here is CASTRTSGTGELFF. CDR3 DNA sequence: TGTGCCAGCACCAGGACTAGCGGCACCGGGGAGCTGTTTTTT.

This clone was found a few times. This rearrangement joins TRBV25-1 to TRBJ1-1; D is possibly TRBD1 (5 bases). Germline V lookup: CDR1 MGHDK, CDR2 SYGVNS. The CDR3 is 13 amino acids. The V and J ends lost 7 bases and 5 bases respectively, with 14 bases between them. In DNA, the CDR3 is TGTGCCAGCACCCTTCAGGGATATACTGAAGCTTTCTTT. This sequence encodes CASTLQGYTEAFF.

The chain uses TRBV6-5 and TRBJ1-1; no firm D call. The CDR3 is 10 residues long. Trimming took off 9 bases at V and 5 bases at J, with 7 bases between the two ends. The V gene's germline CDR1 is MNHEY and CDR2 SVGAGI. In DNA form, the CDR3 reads TGTGCCAGGGGCGGGACTGAAGCTTTCTTT. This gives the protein CARGGTEAFF.

CDR3 nucleotides: TGTGCTACCCGATCAGGGGGCCCTAGAATAGGCTCCTACGAGCAGTACTTC. Translated: CATRSGGPRIGSYEQYF. The chain has TRBV28 and TRBJ2-7; 8 positions agree with TRBD1. CDR1 is MDHEN, CDR2 SYDVKM, per germline. The CDR3 has 17 residues.

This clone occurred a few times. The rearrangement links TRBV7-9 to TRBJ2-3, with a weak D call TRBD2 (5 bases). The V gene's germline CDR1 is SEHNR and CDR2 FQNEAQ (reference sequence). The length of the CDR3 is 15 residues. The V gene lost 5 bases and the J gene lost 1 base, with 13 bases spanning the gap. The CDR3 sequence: CASSTLVGGTDTQYF. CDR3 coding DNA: TGTGCCAGCAGCACCTTGGTCGGGGGCACAGATACGCAGTATTTT.

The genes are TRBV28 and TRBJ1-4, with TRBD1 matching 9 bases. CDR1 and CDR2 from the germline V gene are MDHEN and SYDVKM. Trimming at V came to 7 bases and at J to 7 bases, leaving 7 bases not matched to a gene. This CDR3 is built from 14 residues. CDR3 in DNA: TGTGCCAGCATTCGGGACAGGGTTGCTGAAAAACTGTTTTTT. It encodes CASIRDRVAEKLFF.

The CDR3 DNA sequence: TGTGCCTGGAATGTTTACAGGGACCTCTATGGCTACACCTTC. This encodes CAWNVYRDLYGYTF. This chain joins TRBV30 and TRBJ1-2; weak D call: TRBD1 (6 bases). Between the trimmed V and J ends, which lost 4 bases and 4 bases, there was a span of 16 bases. Germline loops: CDR1 GTSNPN, CDR2 SVGIG (reference sequence). The length of the CDR3 is 14 residues.

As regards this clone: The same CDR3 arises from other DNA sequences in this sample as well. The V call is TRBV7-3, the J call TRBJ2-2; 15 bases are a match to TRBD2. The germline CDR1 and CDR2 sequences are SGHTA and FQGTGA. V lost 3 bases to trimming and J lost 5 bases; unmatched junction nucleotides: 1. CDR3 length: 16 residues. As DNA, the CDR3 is TGTGCCAGCAGCTTGGGACTAGCGGGAGGTACCGGGGAGCTGTTTTTT. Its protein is CASSLGLAGGTGELFF.

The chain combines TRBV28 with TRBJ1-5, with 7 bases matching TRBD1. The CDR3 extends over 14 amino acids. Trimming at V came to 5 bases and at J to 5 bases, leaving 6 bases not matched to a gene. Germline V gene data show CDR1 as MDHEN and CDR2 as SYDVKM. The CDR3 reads CASSTVDRDQPQHF. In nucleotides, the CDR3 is TGTGCCAGCAGTACCGTCGACAGGGATCAGCCCCAGCATTTT.

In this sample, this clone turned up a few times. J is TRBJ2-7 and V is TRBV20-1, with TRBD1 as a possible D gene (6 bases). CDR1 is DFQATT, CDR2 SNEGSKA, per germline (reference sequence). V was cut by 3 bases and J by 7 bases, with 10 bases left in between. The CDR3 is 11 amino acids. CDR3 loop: CSASSRGEQYF. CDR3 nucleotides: TGCAGTGCTAGTTCCAGGGGAGAGCAGTACTTC.

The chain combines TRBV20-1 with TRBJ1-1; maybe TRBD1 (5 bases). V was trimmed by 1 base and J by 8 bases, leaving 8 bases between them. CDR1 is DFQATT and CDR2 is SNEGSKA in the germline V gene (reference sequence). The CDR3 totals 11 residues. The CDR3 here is CSARGYREAFF. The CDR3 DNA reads TGCAGTGCTAGAGGGTACAGGGAAGCTTTCTTT.

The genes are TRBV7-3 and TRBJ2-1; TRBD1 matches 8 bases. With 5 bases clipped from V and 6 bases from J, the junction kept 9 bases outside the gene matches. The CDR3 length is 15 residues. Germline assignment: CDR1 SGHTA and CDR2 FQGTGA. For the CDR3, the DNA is TGTGCCAGCAGCCGGGGACAGGTGGGTGCCAATGAGCAGTTCTTC. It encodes CASSRGQVGANEQFF.

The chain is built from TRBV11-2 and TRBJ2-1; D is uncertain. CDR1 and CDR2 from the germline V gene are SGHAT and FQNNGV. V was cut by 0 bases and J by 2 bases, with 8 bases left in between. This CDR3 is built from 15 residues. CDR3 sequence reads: CASSLDPWPYNEQFF. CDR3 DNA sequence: TGTGCCAGCAGCTTAGATCCGTGGCCCTACAATGAGCAGTTCTTC.

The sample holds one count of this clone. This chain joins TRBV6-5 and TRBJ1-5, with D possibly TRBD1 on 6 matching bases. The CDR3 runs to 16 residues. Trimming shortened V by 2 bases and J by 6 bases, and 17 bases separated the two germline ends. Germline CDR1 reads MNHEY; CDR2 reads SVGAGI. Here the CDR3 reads CASSYQAGGASQPQHF. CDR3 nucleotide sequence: TGTGCCAGCAGTTACCAGGCGGGGGGGGCTAGTCAGCCCCAGCATTTT.

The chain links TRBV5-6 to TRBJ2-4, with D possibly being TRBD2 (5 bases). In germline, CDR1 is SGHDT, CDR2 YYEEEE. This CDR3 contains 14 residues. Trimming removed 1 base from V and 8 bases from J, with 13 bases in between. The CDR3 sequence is CASSLFTRVDIQYF. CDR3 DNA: TGTGCCAGCAGCTTGTTTACGAGGGTGGACATTCAGTACTTC.

CDR3 in amino acids: CASSFRPGSGNTIYF. In nucleotides, the CDR3 is TGTGCCAGCAGCTTTAGGCCAGGCTCTGGAAACACCATATATTTT. V usage is TRBV5-4 and J usage is TRBJ1-3; D is ambiguous. Germline CDR1 and CDR2: SGHNT and YYREEE (reference sequence). The CDR3 consists of 15 residues. The germline V and J ends were trimmed by 2 bases and 0 bases, with 9 bases remaining between them.

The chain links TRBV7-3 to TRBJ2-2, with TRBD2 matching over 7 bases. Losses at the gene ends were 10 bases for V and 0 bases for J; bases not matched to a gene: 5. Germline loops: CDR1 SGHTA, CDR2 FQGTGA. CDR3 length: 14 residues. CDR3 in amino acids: CATGLAANTGELFF. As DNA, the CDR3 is TGTGCCACCGGGCTAGCGGCGAACACCGGGGAGCTGTTTTTT.

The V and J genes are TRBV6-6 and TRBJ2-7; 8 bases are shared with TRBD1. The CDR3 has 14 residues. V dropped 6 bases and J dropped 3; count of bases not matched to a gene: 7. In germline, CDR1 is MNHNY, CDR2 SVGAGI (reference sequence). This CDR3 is CASSRTGISYEQYF. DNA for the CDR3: TGTGCCAGCAGCAGGACAGGGATCAGCTACGAGCAGTACTTC.

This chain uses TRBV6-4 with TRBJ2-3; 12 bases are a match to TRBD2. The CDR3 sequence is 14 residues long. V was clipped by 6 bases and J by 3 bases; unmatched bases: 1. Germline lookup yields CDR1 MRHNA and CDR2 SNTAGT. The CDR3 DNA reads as TGTGCCAGCAGCGGACTAGCGGGGACAGATACGCAGTATTTT. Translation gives CASSGLAGTDTQYF.